Only a few counts were recorded for the clone carrying this T cell receptor (beta chain). This sample is part of a study of cytomegalovirus exposure and HLA in healthy donors. PCR amplification relied on 60 Vbeta primers (plus 13 Jbeta primers). TCRdb's table, derived via immunoSEQ multiplex PCR, lists solely in-frame clones and lacks some. The profile covers about 130,000 clones, with approximately 8.7% appearing a single time and about 5.5% taken by the ten largest. Whereas donors were nominally healthy upon sampling, unrecorded immune exposures were probable. Trimming left V 2 bases short and J 2 bases short, with 10 bases between. The V gene's germline CDR1 is MNHEY and CDR2 SVGAGI. The CDR3 totals 15 residues.

The specimen was PBMCs. The TCR sequence derives from a man aged 40-55 years in good health and CMV-seronegative. J is TRBJ2-1 and V is TRBV6-5; D perhaps matches TRBD2 (5 bases). CDR3 nucleotide sequence: TGTGCCAGCAGTTACCGGCTGCGGGCCTACAATGAGCAGTTCTTC. This codes for CASSYRLRAYNEQFF.